Listed here are 15 T cell receptor beta chains from one sample, sequenced in a study of control samples from healthy donors and cancer patients. Using immunoSEQ multiplex PCR, the repertoire was profiled, and TCRdb retains in-frame clones only, with some absent. Among about 150,000 clones listed, over 85% were seen once. The source material was blood. The receptors were sampled from a middle-aged man in good health.

This rearrangement joins TRBV4-1 to TRBJ2-3; D remains ambiguous. V lost 0 bases and J lost 6, with 10 bases in between. The germline V gene encodes CDR1 MGHRA and CDR2 YSYEKL. The CDR3 runs to 14 residues. The CDR3 bases are TGCGCCAGCAGCCAAGATCCAAATGCGGATACGCAGTATTTT. It specifies CASSQDPNADTQYF.

The chain recombines TRBV21-1 with TRBJ1-1. TRBV21-1 is listed as a pseudogene. The CDR3 is 10 amino acids. Here the CDR3 reads CASNIRPAFF. CDR3 nucleotide sequence: TGTGCCAGCAACATCCGGCCAGCTTTCTTT.

The chain employs TRBV6-2 or TRBV6-3 and TRBJ2-6; D unclear. The CDR3 extends over 15 amino acids. CDR1 MNHEY and CDR2 SVGEGT come from the germline V gene. With 4 bases removed from V and 0 bases from J, the gap between germline ends came to 7 bases. The DNA of the CDR3 is TGTGCCAGCAGTTCCGCCGCCTCTGGGGCCAACGTCCTGACTTTC. This translates into CASSSAASGANVLTF.

The rearrangement uses TRBV7-3 and TRBJ2-2; perhaps TRBD2 as D (5 bases). Germline loops: CDR1 SGHTA, CDR2 FQGTGA. V was pared by 2 bases and J by 0 bases, with 7 bases between. The CDR3 spans 15 residues. CDR3 residues: CASSLWGANTGELFF. The DNA for the CDR3 is TGTGCCAGCAGCTTATGGGGAGCGAACACCGGGGAGCTGTTTTTT.

The rearrangement uses TRBV5-6 and TRBJ1-1, with D perhaps matching TRBD1 (5 bases). The V end lost 2 bases, the J end lost 3 bases, and 14 bases lay between the germline ends. The length of the CDR3 is 15 residues. The germline V gene has CDR1 SGHDT and CDR2 YYEEEE. CDR3 bases: TGTGCCAGCAGCTTACAGATCCTGGGGGACACTGAAGCTTTCTTT. Encoded protein: CASSLQILGDTEAFF.

The genes are TRBV27 and TRBJ1-5, with D possibly being TRBD1 (5 bases). The germline CDR1 and CDR2 sequences are MNHEY and SMNVEV (reference sequence). The CDR3 extends over 15 amino acids. Trimming left V 6 bases short and J 7 bases short, with 19 bases between. The CDR3 region has the DNA TGTGCCAGCAGATCTATTATATCAGGGAACCAGCCCCAGCATTTT. The encoded protein is CASRSIISGNQPQHF.

The J gene is TRBJ1-1, the V gene TRBV5-5; D uncertain. Trimming pared 1 base from V and 3 bases from J, leaving 7 bases between. The CDR3 spans 13 residues. The germline V gene has CDR1 SGHKS and CDR2 YYEKEE (reference sequence). The CDR3 loop reads CASSLIRDTEAFF. For the CDR3, the DNA is TGTGCCAGCAGCTTGATCCGGGACACTGAAGCTTTCTTT. The full variable domain, rest sourced from reference TRBV5-5 and TRBJ1-1, is DAGVTQSPTHLIKTRGQQVTLRCSPISGHKSVSWYQQVLGQGPQFIFQYYEKEERGRGNFPDRFSARQFPNYSSELNVNALLLGDSALYLCASSLIRDTEAFFGQGTRLTVV.

This chain links TRBV29-1 with TRBJ2-1; 11 bases are shared with TRBD2. The length of the CDR3 is 15 residues. Germline assignment: CDR1 SQVTM and CDR2 ANQGSEA. Germline trimming cut 4 bases from V and 8 bases from J; bases unmatched to any gene: 10. The CDR3 DNA is TGCAGCGTTGTGATAGCGGGGGGGCCACGAGATGAGCAGTTCTTC. This codes for CSVVIAGGPRDEQFF.

The rearrangement joins TRBV18 to TRBJ1-1; possible D gene TRBD1, 6 bases. V lost 2 bases and J 4 bases, leaving 11 bases between the germline ends. This CDR3 region has 14 residues. CDR1 KGHSH and CDR2 LQKENI come from the germline V gene. Here the CDR3 reads CASSPVGAATEAFF. In nucleotides, the CDR3 is TGTGCCAGCTCACCAGTGGGGGCCGCCACTGAAGCTTTCTTT.

This rearrangement joins TRBV6-5 to TRBJ1-1, with 9 bases identical to TRBD1. CDR3 length equals 15 residues. Trimming cost V 6 bases and J 5 bases; bases outside gene matches: 10. Germline CDR1 reads MNHEY; CDR2 reads SVGAGI. CDR3 DNA sequence: TGTGCCAGCAGGACTACAGGGGGCCCAGGGACTGAAGCTTTCTTT. Translation gives CASRTTGGPGTEAFF.

The chain links TRBV30 to TRBJ1-5; 11 nucleotides line up with TRBD1. Germline V gene data show CDR1 as GTSNPN and CDR2 as SVGIG (reference sequence). Trimming at V came to 5 bases and at J to 6 bases, leaving 3 bases not matched to a gene. The CDR3 is made up of 13 amino acids. The CDR3 DNA sequence: TGTGCCTGGGGACAGGGGGCGGCTCAGCCCCAGCATTTT. It is translated as CAWGQGAAQPQHF.

This clone occurred once. V is TRBV28 and J is TRBJ1-5, with 8 nucleotides matching TRBD1. The CDR3 consists of 17 residues. Per germline, CDR1 MDHEN and CDR2 SYDVKM. Trimming at V came to 0 bases and at J to 1 base, leaving 5 bases not matched to a gene. The CDR3, as DNA: TGTGCCAGCAGTTTATGGGACAGGGTCATCAGCAATCAGCCCCAGCATTTT. Translation gives CASSLWDRVISNQPQHF.

The chain employs TRBV28 and TRBJ1-2; tentatively, D is TRBD1 (6 bases). V was trimmed by 4 bases and J by 4 bases, leaving 10 bases between them. Germline-derived CDR1 and CDR2 are MDHEN and SYDVKM. This CDR3 comprises 13 residues. DNA of the CDR3: TGTGCCAGCAGTTCGGACAGTTTCTATGGCTACACCTTC. It specifies CASSSDSFYGYTF.

This chain links TRBV7-9 with TRBJ1-1; D is undetermined. The V gene lost 5 bases and the J gene lost 3 bases, with 19 bases spanning the gap. The CDR3 has 16 amino acids. The germline gives CDR1 SEHNR, CDR2 FQNEAQ (reference sequence). For the CDR3, the DNA is TGTGCCAGCAGCCAGAGCTCGTTCGGGCGGTACACTGAAGCTTTCTTT. It encodes CASSQSSFGRYTEAFF.

The gene calls are TRBV10-3 and TRBJ1-2, with D possibly TRBD1 on 6 matching bases. The germline V gene encodes CDR1 ENHRY and CDR2 SYGVKD. The CDR3 is 12 amino acids. V lost 2 bases to trimming and J lost 8 bases, with 9 bases between them. The CDR3 region is CAISERGGGYTF. The CDR3 region has the DNA TGTGCCATCAGTGAGCGAGGGGGAGGCTACACCTTC.